Below are 13 T cell receptor beta chains sequenced from a single sample in a study of identifying expanded T cells in peripheral blood. Some clones are missing from TCRdb's copy, which holds only in-frame ones; the method was immunoSEQ multiplex PCR. The sample has about 90,000 clones, around 88% seen once. The sequenced sample was blood. These receptors originate from a person between 18 and 75 years old in good health.

The J gene is TRBJ1-5, the V gene TRBV6-1, with a weak D call TRBD1 (5 bases). Trimming shortened V by 7 bases and J by 2 bases, and 15 bases separated the two germline ends. The CDR3 consists of 15 residues. Germline assignment: CDR1 MNHNS and CDR2 SASEGT. The CDR3 sequence is CASNRGTGGNQPQHF. The DNA for the CDR3 is TGTGCCAGCAATCGGGGCACGGGAGGCAATCAGCCCCAGCATTTT.

DNA of the CDR3: TGTGCCAGCAGTGAAGCCTGGGTCTATAATTCACCCCTCCACTTT. It encodes CASSEAWVYNSPLHF. The chain uses TRBV6-1 and TRBJ1-6; no reliable D call. V shed 0 bases and J shed 3 bases, with 6 bases lying between them. Germline V gene lookup returns CDR1 MNHNS and CDR2 SASEGT. The CDR3 runs to 15 residues.

This chain uses TRBV15 with TRBJ2-7; D is perhaps TRBD1 (5 bases). This CDR3 contains 14 residues. The germline V gene has CDR1 LNHNV and CDR2 YYDKDF (reference sequence). V lost 1 base to trimming and J lost 3 bases, with 10 bases between them. CDR3 residues: CATSRVDTYYEQYF. The CDR3 bases are TGTGCCACCAGCAGAGTGGACACCTACTACGAGCAGTACTTC.

The chain has TRBV29-1 and TRBJ1-5, with a tentative D call TRBD1 (5 bases). V was clipped by 6 bases and J by 2 bases, with 11 bases between them. The length of the CDR3 is 13 residues. Germline V gene data show CDR1 as SQVTM and CDR2 as ANQGSEA. Written as DNA, the CDR3 is TGCAGCGTGCAGGGACCCGGCAATCAGCCCCAGCATTTT. Its protein product is CSVQGPGNQPQHF.

The rearrangement uses TRBV6-1 and TRBJ1-1; D is uncertain. CDR1 is MNHNS and CDR2 is SASEGT in the germline V gene. With 4 bases removed from V and 3 bases from J, the gap between germline ends came to 9 bases. The CDR3 consists of 13 residues. In DNA, the CDR3 is TGTGCCAGCAGTGCAGTTATGGACACTGAAGCTTTCTTT. Protein: CASSAVMDTEAFF.

V and J are TRBV5-1 and TRBJ1-2, with D possibly matching TRBD1 (5 bases). The CDR3 is 15 residues long. Trimming stripped 4 bases from V and 3 bases from J, with 16 bases between. Germline V gene lookup returns CDR1 SGHRS and CDR2 YFSETQ. CDR3 in DNA: TGCGCCAGCAGCCCCGGGACGGACCCCTACTATGGCTACACCTTC. Translated, it gives CASSPGTDPYYGYTF.

The genes are TRBV19 and TRBJ1-3; D perhaps matches TRBD1 (5 bases). The CDR3 is made up of 15 amino acids. V was trimmed by 6 bases and J by 2 bases, leaving 14 bases between them. Germline CDR1 and CDR2: LNHDA and SQIVND (reference sequence). This CDR3 is CASSMGLSAGNTIYF. CDR3 DNA sequence: TGTGCCAGTAGCATGGGACTGTCAGCTGGAAACACCATATATTTT.

The chain links TRBV28 to TRBJ2-1; a weak D match, TRBD2 (7 bases). Trimming removed 7 bases from V and 7 bases from J, with 23 bases in between. Germline CDR1 reads MDHEN; CDR2 reads SYDVKM. The CDR3 runs 16 residues. Written as DNA, the CDR3 is TGTGCCAGCACTACTACAGCCCGGGGGGCGTGGAATGAGCAGTTCTTC. Protein sequence: CASTTTARGAWNEQFF.

This clone was seen a few times. V is TRBV21-1 and J is TRBJ1-5; no DNA check was done on the table's D call, TRBD1. TRBV21-1 is a pseudogene. CDR3 length equals 21 residues. CDR3 loop: CASILRSHRTGLGMSNQPQHF. CDR3 nucleotide sequence: TGTGCCAGCATCCTCCGATCACACCGGACAGGGTTGGGGATGAGCAATCAGCCCCAGCATTTT.

V usage is TRBV14 and J usage is TRBJ2-5; no definite D call. Trimming pared 1 base from V and 4 bases from J, leaving 7 bases between. This CDR3 spans 13 amino acids. In germline, CDR1 is SGHDN, CDR2 FVKESK. The CDR3 sequence: CASSQVPGETQYF. CDR3 nucleotide sequence: TGTGCCAGCAGCCAAGTTCCAGGAGAGACCCAGTACTTC.

J is TRBJ2-5 and V is TRBV4-1; TRBD2 aligns across 7 bases. V lost 1 base and J lost 5; bases outside the gene matches: 4. The CDR3 runs 14 residues. Germline V gene sequence: CDR1 MGHRA, CDR2 YSYEKL. The CDR3 DNA follows: TGCGCCAGCAGCCAAGGGGGGGGGACGGAGACCCAGTACTTC. Its translation: CASSQGGGTETQYF.

This chain links TRBV4-3 with TRBJ2-7; tentative D call: TRBD2 (7 bases). Germline V gives CDR1 LGHNA, CDR2 YSLEER. The CDR3 covers 14 residues. The V gene lost 0 bases and the J gene lost 3 bases, with 9 bases spanning the gap. Here the CDR3 reads CASSQDRGGYEQYF. In nucleotides, the CDR3 is TGCGCCAGCAGCCAAGATAGGGGGGGCTACGAGCAGTACTTC.

As concerns this clone: Different DNA sequences within this sample yield the same CDR3. This chain connects TRBV20-1 to TRBJ2-5; D unresolved. CDR1 is DFQATT and CDR2 is SNEGSKA in the germline V gene (reference sequence). The CDR3 loop spans 10 amino acids. V lost 4 bases to trimming and J lost 2 bases, with 2 bases between them. The CDR3 protein is CSATQETQYF. The CDR3 DNA sequence: TGCAGTGCTACACAAGAGACCCAGTACTTC.